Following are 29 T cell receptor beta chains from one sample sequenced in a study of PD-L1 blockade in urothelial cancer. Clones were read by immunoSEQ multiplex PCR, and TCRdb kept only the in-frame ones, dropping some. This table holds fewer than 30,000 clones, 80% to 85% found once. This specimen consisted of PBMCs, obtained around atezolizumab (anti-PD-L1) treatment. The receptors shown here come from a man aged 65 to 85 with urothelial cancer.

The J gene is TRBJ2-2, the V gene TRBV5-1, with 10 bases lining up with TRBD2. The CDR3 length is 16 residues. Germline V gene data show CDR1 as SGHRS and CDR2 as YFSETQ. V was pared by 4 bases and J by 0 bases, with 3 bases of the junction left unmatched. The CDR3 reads CASSPLAGANTGELFF. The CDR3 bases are TGCGCCAGCAGCCCCCTAGCGGGAGCGAACACCGGGGAGCTGTTTTTT.

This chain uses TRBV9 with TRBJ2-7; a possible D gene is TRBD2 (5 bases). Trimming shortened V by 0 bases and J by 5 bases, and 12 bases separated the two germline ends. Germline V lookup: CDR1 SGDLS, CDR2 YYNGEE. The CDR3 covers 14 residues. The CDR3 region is CASSVEVGENEQYF. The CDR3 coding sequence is TGTGCCAGCAGCGTAGAGGTGGGAGAGAACGAGCAGTACTTC.

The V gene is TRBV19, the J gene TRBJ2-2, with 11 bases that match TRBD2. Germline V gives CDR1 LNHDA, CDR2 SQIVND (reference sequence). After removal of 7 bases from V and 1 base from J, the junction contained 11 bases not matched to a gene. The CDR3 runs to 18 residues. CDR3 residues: CASTSLAGVALNTGELFF. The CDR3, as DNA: TGTGCCAGTACCTCACTAGCGGGAGTTGCCCTGAACACCGGGGAGCTGTTTTTT.

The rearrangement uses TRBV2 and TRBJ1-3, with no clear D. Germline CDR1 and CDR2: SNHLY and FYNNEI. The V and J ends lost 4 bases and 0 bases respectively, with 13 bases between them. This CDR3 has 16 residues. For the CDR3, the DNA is TGTGCCAGCAGTGGACTTACGGTCCTCTCTGGAAACACCATATATTTT. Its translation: CASSGLTVLSGNTIYF. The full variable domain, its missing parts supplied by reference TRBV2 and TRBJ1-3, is EPEVTQTPSHQVTQMGQEVILRCVPISNHLYFYWYRQILGQKVEFLVSFYNNEISEKSEIFDDQFSVERPDGSNFTLKIRSTKLEDSAMYFCASSGLTVLSGNTIYFGEGSWLTVV.

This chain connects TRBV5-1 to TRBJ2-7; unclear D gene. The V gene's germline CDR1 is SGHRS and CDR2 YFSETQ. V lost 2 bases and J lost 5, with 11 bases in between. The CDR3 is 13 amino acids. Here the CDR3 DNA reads TGCGCCAGCAGCTTTGGTTTCGAGAACGAGCAGTACTTC. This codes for CASSFGFENEQYF.

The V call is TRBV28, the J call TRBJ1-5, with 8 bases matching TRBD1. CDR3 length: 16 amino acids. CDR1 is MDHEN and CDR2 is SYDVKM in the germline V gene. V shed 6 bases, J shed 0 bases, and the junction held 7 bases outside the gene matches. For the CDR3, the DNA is TGTGCCAGCAGCCTTCCAGACAGGGGTAGCAATCAGCCCCAGCATTTT. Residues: CASSLPDRGSNQPQHF.

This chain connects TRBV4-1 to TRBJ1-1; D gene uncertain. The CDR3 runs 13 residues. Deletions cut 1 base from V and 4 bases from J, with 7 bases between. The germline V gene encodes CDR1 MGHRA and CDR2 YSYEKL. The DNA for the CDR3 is TGCGCCAGCAGCCAAGGGGCGACCACTGAAGCTTTCTTT. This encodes CASSQGATTEAFF.

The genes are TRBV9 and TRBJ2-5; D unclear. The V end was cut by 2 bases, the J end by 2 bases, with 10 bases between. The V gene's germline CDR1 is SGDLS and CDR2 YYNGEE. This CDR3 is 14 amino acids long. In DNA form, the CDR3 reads TGTGCCAGCAGCGTCTCCGGCAGGCAAGAGACCCAGTACTTC. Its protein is CASSVSGRQETQYF.

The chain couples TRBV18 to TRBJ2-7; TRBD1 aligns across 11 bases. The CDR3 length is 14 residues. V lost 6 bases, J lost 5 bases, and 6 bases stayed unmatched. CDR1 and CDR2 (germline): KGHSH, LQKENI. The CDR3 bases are TGTGCCAGCTCTCCTAGGACAGGGGGCGACGAGCAGTACTTC. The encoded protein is CASSPRTGGDEQYF. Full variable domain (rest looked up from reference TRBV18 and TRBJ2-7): NAGVMQNPRHLVRRRGQEARLRCSPMKGHSHVYWYRQLPEEGLKFMVYLQKENIIDESGMPKERFSAEFPKEGPSILRIQQVVRGDSAAYFCASSPRTGGDEQYFGPGTRLTVT.

The CDR3 is CASSQEGGTQPQHF. In DNA form, the CDR3 reads TGCGCCAGCAGCCAAGAAGGGGGTACTCAGCCCCAGCATTTT. The chain couples TRBV4-1 to TRBJ1-5; possible D gene TRBD1, 6 bases. The CDR3 sequence is 14 residues long. V lost 0 bases, J lost 6 bases, and 9 bases lay in between. Germline-derived CDR1 and CDR2 are MGHRA and YSYEKL.

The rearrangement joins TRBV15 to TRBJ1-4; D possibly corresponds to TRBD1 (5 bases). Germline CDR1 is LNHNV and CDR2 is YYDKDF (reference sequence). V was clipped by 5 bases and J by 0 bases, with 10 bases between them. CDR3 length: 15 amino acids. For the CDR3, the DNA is TGTGCCACCAGCGGCAGGGATGCAACTAATGAAAAACTGTTTTTT. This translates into CATSGRDATNEKLFF.

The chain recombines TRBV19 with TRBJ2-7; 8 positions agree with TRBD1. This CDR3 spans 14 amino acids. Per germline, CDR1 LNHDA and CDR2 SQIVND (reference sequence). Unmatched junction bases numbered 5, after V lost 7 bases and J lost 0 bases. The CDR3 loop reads CASTPTGDSYEQYF. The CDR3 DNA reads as TGTGCCAGTACCCCGACAGGGGACTCCTACGAGCAGTACTTC.

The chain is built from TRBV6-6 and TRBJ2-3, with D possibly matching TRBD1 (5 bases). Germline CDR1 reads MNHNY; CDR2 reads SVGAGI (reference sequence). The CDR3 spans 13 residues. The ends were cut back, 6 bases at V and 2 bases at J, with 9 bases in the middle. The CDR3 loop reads CASSTDITDTQYF. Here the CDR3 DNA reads TGTGCCAGCAGCACGGACATCACAGATACGCAGTATTTT.

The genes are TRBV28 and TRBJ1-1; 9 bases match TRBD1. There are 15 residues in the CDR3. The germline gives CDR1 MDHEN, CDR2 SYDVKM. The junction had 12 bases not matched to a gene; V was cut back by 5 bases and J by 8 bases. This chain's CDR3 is CASSPPGTGWKEAFF. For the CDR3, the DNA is TGTGCCAGCAGTCCCCCGGGGACAGGGTGGAAAGAAGCTTTCTTT.

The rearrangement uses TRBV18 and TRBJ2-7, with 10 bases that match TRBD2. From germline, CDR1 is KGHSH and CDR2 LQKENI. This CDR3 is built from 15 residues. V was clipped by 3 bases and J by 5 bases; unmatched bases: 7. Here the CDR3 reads CASSPLAGGRNEQYF. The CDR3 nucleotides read TGTGCCAGCTCACCGTTAGCGGGAGGTAGGAACGAGCAGTACTTC.

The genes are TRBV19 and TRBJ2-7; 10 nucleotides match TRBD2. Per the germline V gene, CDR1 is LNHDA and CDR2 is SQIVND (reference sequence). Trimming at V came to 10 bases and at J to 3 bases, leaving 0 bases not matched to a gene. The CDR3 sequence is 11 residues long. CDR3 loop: CATSGSYEQYF. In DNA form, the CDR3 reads TGTGCCACTAGCGGGAGCTACGAGCAGTACTTC.

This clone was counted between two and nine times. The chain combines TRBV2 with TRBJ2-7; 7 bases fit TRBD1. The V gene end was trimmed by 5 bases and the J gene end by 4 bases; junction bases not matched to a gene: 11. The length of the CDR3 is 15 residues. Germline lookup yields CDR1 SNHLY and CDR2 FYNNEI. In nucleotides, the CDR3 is TGTGCCAGCAGTCCGTACCAGGGGGAATCTTACGAGCAGTACTTC. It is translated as CASSPYQGESYEQYF.

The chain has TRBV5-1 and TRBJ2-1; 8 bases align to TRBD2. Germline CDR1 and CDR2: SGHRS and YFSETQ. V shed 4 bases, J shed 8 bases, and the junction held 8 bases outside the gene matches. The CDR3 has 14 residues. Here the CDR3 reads CASSPGLGDDEQFF. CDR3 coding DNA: TGCGCCAGCAGCCCGGGACTAGGAGACGATGAGCAGTTCTTC.

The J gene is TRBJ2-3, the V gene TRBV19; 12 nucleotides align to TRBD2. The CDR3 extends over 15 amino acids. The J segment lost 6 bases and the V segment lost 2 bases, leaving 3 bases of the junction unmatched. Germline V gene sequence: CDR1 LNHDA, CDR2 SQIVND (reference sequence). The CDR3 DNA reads TGTGCCAGTAGTATACTAGCGGGAGGGACGGATACGCAGTATTTT. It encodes CASSILAGGTDTQYF.

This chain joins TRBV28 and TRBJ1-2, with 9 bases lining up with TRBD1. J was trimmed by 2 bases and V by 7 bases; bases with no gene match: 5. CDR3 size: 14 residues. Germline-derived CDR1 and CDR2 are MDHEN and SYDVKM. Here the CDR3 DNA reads TGTGCCAGCACCACCGACAGGGGGAACTATGGCTACACCTTC. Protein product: CASTTDRGNYGYTF.

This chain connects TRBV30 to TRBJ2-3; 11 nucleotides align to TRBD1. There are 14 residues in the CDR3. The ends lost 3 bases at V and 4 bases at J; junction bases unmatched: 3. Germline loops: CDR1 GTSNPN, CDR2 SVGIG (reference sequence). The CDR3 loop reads CAWRKGQGADTQYF. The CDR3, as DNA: TGTGCCTGGAGGAAGGGACAGGGGGCAGATACGCAGTATTTT.

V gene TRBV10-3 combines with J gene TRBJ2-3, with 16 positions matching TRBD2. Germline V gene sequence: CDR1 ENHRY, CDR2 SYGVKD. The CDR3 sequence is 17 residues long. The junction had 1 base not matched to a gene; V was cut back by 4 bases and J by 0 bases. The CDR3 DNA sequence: TGTGCCATCAGTGGGGGACTAGCGGGAGGGAGCACAGATACGCAGTATTTT. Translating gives CAISGGLAGGSTDTQYF.

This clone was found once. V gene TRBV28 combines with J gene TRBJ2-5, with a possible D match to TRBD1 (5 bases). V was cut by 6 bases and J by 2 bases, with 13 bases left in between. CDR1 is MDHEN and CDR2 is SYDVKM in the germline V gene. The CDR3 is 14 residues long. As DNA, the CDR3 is TGTGCCAGCAGCAGTGGGGCGTGGCAAGAGACCCAGTACTTC. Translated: CASSSGAWQETQYF.

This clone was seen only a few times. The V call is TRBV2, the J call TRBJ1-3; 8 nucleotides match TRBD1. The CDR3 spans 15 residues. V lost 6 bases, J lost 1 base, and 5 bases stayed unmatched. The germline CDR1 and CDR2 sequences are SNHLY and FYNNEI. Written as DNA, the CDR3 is TGTGCCAGCAGCGTTGGACAGGGATCTGGAAACACCATATATTTT. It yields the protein CASSVGQGSGNTIYF.

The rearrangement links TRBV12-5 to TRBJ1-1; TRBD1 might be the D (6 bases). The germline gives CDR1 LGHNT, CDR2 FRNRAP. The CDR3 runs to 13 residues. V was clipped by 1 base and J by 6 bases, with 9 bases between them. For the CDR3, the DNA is TGTGCTAGTGGTTTGGACTCAGGGGCTGAAGCTTTCTTT. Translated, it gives CASGLDSGAEAFF.

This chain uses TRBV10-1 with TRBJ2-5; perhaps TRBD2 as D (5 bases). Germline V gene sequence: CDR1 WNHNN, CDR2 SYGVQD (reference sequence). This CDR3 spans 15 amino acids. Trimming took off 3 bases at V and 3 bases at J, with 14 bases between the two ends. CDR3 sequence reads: CASSDPGSPEETQYF. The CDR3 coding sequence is TGCGCCAGCAGTGACCCGGGGTCTCCCGAAGAGACCCAGTACTTC.

The CDR3 sequence: CASSIQRANEKLFF. Written as DNA, the CDR3 is TGTGCCAGTAGTATCCAGCGGGCTAATGAAAAACTGTTTTTT. The chain joins TRBV19 to TRBJ1-4; D gene uncertain. V gave up 3 bases and J gave up 3 bases, with 8 bases separating them. The CDR3 is made up of 14 amino acids. The germline CDR1 and CDR2 sequences are LNHDA and SQIVND (reference sequence).

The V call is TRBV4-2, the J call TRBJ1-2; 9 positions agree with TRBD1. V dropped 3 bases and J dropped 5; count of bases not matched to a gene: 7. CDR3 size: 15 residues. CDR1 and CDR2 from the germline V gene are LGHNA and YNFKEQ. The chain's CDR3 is CASSQGGQGWYGYTF. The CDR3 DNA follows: TGTGCCAGCAGCCAGGGGGGACAGGGTTGGTATGGCTACACCTTC.

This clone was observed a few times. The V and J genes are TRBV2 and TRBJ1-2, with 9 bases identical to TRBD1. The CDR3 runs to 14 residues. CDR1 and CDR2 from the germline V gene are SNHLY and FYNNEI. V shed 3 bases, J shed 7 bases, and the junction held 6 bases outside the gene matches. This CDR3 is CASSERQGVSGYTF. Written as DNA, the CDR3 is TGTGCCAGCAGTGAGAGACAGGGGGTCTCTGGCTACACCTTC. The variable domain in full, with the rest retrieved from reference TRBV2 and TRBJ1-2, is EPEVTQTPSHQVTQMGQEVILRCVPISNHLYFYWYRQILGQKVEFLVSFYNNEISEKSEIFDDQFSVERPDGSNFTLKIRSTKLEDSAMYFCASSERQGVSGYTFGSGTRLTVV.